Listed below are T cell receptor beta chains from one sample, sequenced in a study of T cell repertoires in ileal Crohn's disease. Profiled with immunoSEQ multiplex PCR; TCRdb holds only in-frame clones, not every one. Of about 16,000 clones in the sample, 85% to 95% were seen once. Sequenced input: ileal tissue. These receptors were taken from an adult with Crohn's disease. CDR3s include the opening cysteine and the closing phenylalanine or tryptophan. The order of the fields is J gene, D gene, clone size, V gene, CDR3 protein, CDR3 DNA. A D gene is named only where the DNA matches it firmly. Some rows have no size entry. The others give once, few or many, or a class for an expanded clone.

J gene: TRBJ1-4
D gene: TRBD1
clone size: -
V gene: TRBV7-9
CDR3 protein: CASSMGQGGEKLFF
CDR3 DNA: TGTGCCAGCAGCATGGGACAGGGTGGGGAAAAACTGTTTTTT

J gene: TRBJ1-1
D gene: -
clone size: -
V gene: TRBV11-2
CDR3 protein: CASSLVTYGEAFF
CDR3 DNA: TGTGCCAGCAGCTTAGTGACTTATGGTGAAGCTTTCTTT

J gene: TRBJ1-2
D gene: TRBD1
clone size: few
V gene: TRBV5-1
CDR3 protein: CASSGGQGLGGYTF
CDR3 DNA: TGCGCCAGCAGCGGGGGACAGGGATTGGGAGGCTACACCTTC

J gene: TRBJ2-5
D gene: -
clone size: -
V gene: TRBV11-3
CDR3 protein: CASSLPPAETQYF
CDR3 DNA: TGTGCCAGCAGCTTACCCCCCGCGGAGACCCAGTACTTC

J gene: TRBJ1-2
D gene: -
clone size: -
V gene: TRBV27
CDR3 protein: CASSFLRRADNYGYTF
CDR3 DNA: TGTGCCAGCAGTTTTCTTAGGCGGGCGGACAACTATGGCTACACCTTC

J gene: TRBJ1-5
D gene: -
clone size: -
V gene: TRBV5-5
CDR3 protein: CASSLIDQPQHF
CDR3 DNA: TGTGCCAGCAGCTTAATCGATCAGCCCCAGCATTTT

J gene: TRBJ2-1
D gene: TRBD1
clone size: few
V gene: TRBV9
CDR3 protein: CASSVGITGAYNEQFF
CDR3 DNA: TGTGCCAGCAGCGTAGGGATCACAGGGGCCTACAATGAGCAGTTCTTC

J gene: TRBJ1-1
D gene: -
clone size: -
V gene: TRBV7-2
CDR3 protein: CASSRAGTDILPNTEAFF
CDR3 DNA: TGTGCCAGCAGCCGGGCAGGGACTGACATACTTCCGAACACTGAAGCTTTCTTT

J gene: TRBJ2-7
D gene: TRBD1
clone size: -
V gene: TRBV19
CDR3 protein: CASSPSGTGALYEQYF
CDR3 DNA: TGTGCCAGTAGTCCTTCCGGGACAGGGGCCCTATACGAGCAGTACTTC

J gene: TRBJ1-4
D gene: -
clone size: -
V gene: TRBV9
CDR3 protein: CASSSDSTMSTNEKLFF
CDR3 DNA: TGTGCCAGCAGCTCGGACAGCACAATGTCGACTAATGAAAAACTGTTTTTT

J gene: TRBJ1-2
D gene: TRBD1
clone size: -
V gene: TRBV4-1
CDR3 protein: CASRDGQGAYGYTF
CDR3 DNA: TGCGCCAGCAGGGACGGACAGGGGGCATATGGCTACACCTTC

J gene: TRBJ1-5
D gene: -
clone size: -
V gene: TRBV10-2
CDR3 protein: CASSFTGNPGQPQHF
CDR3 DNA: TGCGCCAGCAGTTTTACAGGAAACCCAGGGCAGCCCCAGCATTTT

J gene: TRBJ1-1
D gene: -
clone size: -
V gene: TRBV11-2
CDR3 protein: CASSLSKRNTEAFF
CDR3 DNA: TGTGCCAGCAGCTTAAGTAAGAGGAACACTGAAGCTTTCTTT

J gene: TRBJ2-5
D gene: TRBD2
clone size: -
V gene: TRBV6-5
CDR3 protein: CASTRLAGGETQYF
CDR3 DNA: TGTGCCAGCACCAGACTAGCGGGGGGGGAGACCCAGTACTTC

J gene: TRBJ1-5
D gene: -
clone size: -
V gene: TRBV27
CDR3 protein: CASSLSSPGNQPQHF
CDR3 DNA: TGTGCCAGCAGTTTATCGAGTCCGGGAAATCAGCCCCAGCATTTT

J gene: TRBJ2-5
D gene: TRBD1
clone size: -
V gene: TRBV7-9
CDR3 protein: CASNSYRTGTETQYF
CDR3 DNA: TGTGCCAGCAACTCTTACCGGACAGGGACGGAGACCCAGTACTTC

J gene: TRBJ1-2
D gene: TRBD1
clone size: -
V gene: TRBV11-2
CDR3 protein: CASSGMTGARLNYGYTF
CDR3 DNA: TGTGCCAGCAGCGGTATGACAGGGGCCCGCCTTAACTATGGCTACACCTTC

J gene: TRBJ2-4
D gene: TRBD1
clone size: few
V gene: TRBV6-1
CDR3 protein: CASSEGLTGAKNIQYF
CDR3 DNA: TGTGCCAGCAGTGAAGGGCTGACAGGGGCCAAAAACATTCAGTACTTC

J gene: TRBJ2-7
D gene: TRBD1
clone size: -
V gene: TRBV30
CDR3 protein: CAWGTGRYEQYF
CDR3 DNA: TGTGCCTGGGGGACAGGTCGGTACGAGCAGTACTTC

J gene: TRBJ1-5
D gene: -
clone size: -
V gene: TRBV4-2
CDR3 protein: CASSQGGGRPQHF
CDR3 DNA: TGTGCCAGCAGCCAAGGGGGGGGGCGGCCCCAGCATTTT

J gene: TRBJ2-3
D gene: -
clone size: few
V gene: TRBV7-3
CDR3 protein: CASSLGTSTDTQYF
CDR3 DNA: TGTGCCAGCAGCTTAGGGACTAGCACAGATACGCAGTATTTT

J gene: TRBJ2-1
D gene: -
clone size: -
V gene: TRBV15
CDR3 protein: CATLGQTDNEQFF
CDR3 DNA: TGTGCCACCCTCGGCCAGACAGACAATGAGCAGTTCTTC

J gene: TRBJ1-2
D gene: TRBD1
clone size: -
V gene: TRBV4-1
CDR3 protein: CASSLLTGKTVGYGYTF
CDR3 DNA: TGCGCCAGCAGCCTCCTGACAGGGAAGACGGTAGGCTATGGCTACACCTTC

J gene: TRBJ1-1
D gene: TRBD1
clone size: -
V gene: TRBV5-4
CDR3 protein: CASRARTGNTEAFF
CDR3 DNA: TGTGCCAGCAGAGCCAGGACAGGGAACACTGAAGCTTTCTTT

J gene: TRBJ2-7
D gene: -
clone size: -
V gene: TRBV29-1
CDR3 protein: CSVVGGLAYEQYF
CDR3 DNA: TGCAGCGTCGTCGGGGGGCTCGCCTACGAGCAGTACTTC

J gene: TRBJ2-3
D gene: -
clone size: -
V gene: TRBV7-6
CDR3 protein: CASSLVGGAGDTQYF
CDR3 DNA: TGTGCCAGCAGCCTAGTGGGCGGGGCGGGAGATACGCAGTATTTT

J gene: TRBJ2-7
D gene: TRBD1
clone size: -
V gene: TRBV4-3
CDR3 protein: CASSQDLAGTANYEQYF
CDR3 DNA: TGCGCCAGCAGCCAAGATCTAGCCGGGACAGCGAACTACGAGCAGTACTTC

J gene: TRBJ2-5
D gene: TRBD2
clone size: -
V gene: TRBV10-2
CDR3 protein: CASTGGRQETQYF
CDR3 DNA: TGCGCCAGCACGGGGGGGCGTCAAGAGACCCAGTACTTC

J gene: TRBJ2-5
D gene: TRBD1
clone size: -
V gene: TRBV7-9
CDR3 protein: CASSSGTGHLETQYF
CDR3 DNA: TGTGCCAGCAGCTCCGGGACAGGGCACTTAGAGACCCAGTACTTC

J gene: TRBJ2-1
D gene: -
clone size: -
V gene: TRBV18
CDR3 protein: CASTVQGGYNEQFF
CDR3 DNA: TGTGCCAGCACGGTACAGGGGGGGTACAATGAGCAGTTCTTC

J gene: TRBJ2-3
D gene: -
clone size: few
V gene: TRBV7-8
CDR3 protein: CASSLETGWTDTQYF
CDR3 DNA: TGTGCCAGCAGCCTCGAAACAGGGTGGACAGATACGCAGTATTTT

J gene: TRBJ1-1
D gene: -
clone size: -
V gene: TRBV7-2
CDR3 protein: CATNTGPAEAFF
CDR3 DNA: TGTGCCACCAACACAGGTCCAGCGGAAGCTTTCTTT

J gene: TRBJ2-1
D gene: -
clone size: -
V gene: TRBV6-6
CDR3 protein: CASSLGGPYNEQFF
CDR3 DNA: TGTGCCAGCAGCCTCGGGGGGCCTTACAATGAGCAGTTCTTC

J gene: TRBJ1-5
D gene: -
clone size: -
V gene: TRBV5-1
CDR3 protein: CASSSGLDQPQHF
CDR3 DNA: TGCGCCAGCAGTTCAGGGCTGGATCAGCCCCAGCATTTT

J gene: TRBJ2-7
D gene: TRBD2
clone size: -
V gene: TRBV5-8
CDR3 protein: CASSRIGGAYEQYF
CDR3 DNA: TGTGCCAGCAGCCGGATCGGGGGGGCCTACGAGCAGTACTTC

J gene: TRBJ2-7
D gene: TRBD1
clone size: -
V gene: TRBV19
CDR3 protein: CASSPRTGFEQYF
CDR3 DNA: TGTGCCAGTAGTCCAAGGACAGGGTTCGAGCAGTACTTC

J gene: TRBJ1-5
D gene: -
clone size: -
V gene: TRBV6-5
CDR3 protein: CASRGGGGQPQHF
CDR3 DNA: TGTGCCAGCAGGGGAGGCGGGGGTCAGCCCCAGCATTTT

J gene: TRBJ1-1
D gene: -
clone size: -
V gene: TRBV9
CDR3 protein: CASSVSQYTEAFF
CDR3 DNA: TGTGCCAGCAGCGTAAGTCAGTACACTGAAGCTTTCTTT

J gene: TRBJ2-5
D gene: TRBD1
clone size: -
V gene: TRBV7-2
CDR3 protein: CASSLGQGKETQYF
CDR3 DNA: TGTGCCAGCAGCCTCGGACAGGGAAAGGAGACCCAGTACTTC

J gene: TRBJ1-2
D gene: TRBD1
clone size: -
V gene: TRBV30
CDR3 protein: CAWSVRAGGYGYTF
CDR3 DNA: TGTGCCTGGAGTGTCAGGGCAGGGGGCTATGGCTACACCTTC

J gene: TRBJ2-4
D gene: -
clone size: -
V gene: TRBV30
CDR3 protein: CACYVPGSTAKNIQYF
CDR3 DNA: TGTGCCTGTTACGTTCCGGGATCTACTGCCAAAAACATTCAGTACTTC

J gene: TRBJ1-2
D gene: -
clone size: -
V gene: TRBV5-1
CDR3 protein: CASSPGRDTINYGYTF
CDR3 DNA: TGCGCCAGCAGCCCTGGGAGGGACACCATAAACTATGGCTACACCTTC

J gene: TRBJ2-5
D gene: -
clone size: -
V gene: TRBV7-2
CDR3 protein: CASSLNVQALQYF
CDR3 DNA: TGTGCCAGCAGCCTAAACGTCCAAGCGCTCCAGTACTTC

J gene: TRBJ2-1
D gene: TRBD1
clone size: -
V gene: TRBV5-4
CDR3 protein: CASSILRGLNEQFF
CDR3 DNA: TGTGCCAGCAGCATCCTCAGGGGGCTAAATGAGCAGTTCTTC

J gene: TRBJ2-3
D gene: -
clone size: once
V gene: TRBV7-9
CDR3 protein: CASSSSTDTQYF
CDR3 DNA: TGTGCCAGCAGCTCTAGCACAGATACGCAGTATTTT

J gene: TRBJ2-7
D gene: -
clone size: -
V gene: TRBV27
CDR3 protein: CASSLGGHEQYF
CDR3 DNA: TGTGCCAGCAGTTTGGGAGGACACGAGCAGTACTTC

J gene: TRBJ2-3
D gene: TRBD1
clone size: -
V gene: TRBV5-4
CDR3 protein: CASSPGQGAITDTQYF
CDR3 DNA: TGTGCCAGCAGCCCAGGACAGGGGGCAATCACAGATACGCAGTATTTT

J gene: TRBJ1-5
D gene: -
clone size: -
V gene: TRBV4-1
CDR3 protein: CASSQPPARTGGVLNQPQHF
CDR3 DNA: TGCGCCAGCAGCCAGCCTCCAGCCCGGACGGGAGGAGTCTTAAATCAGCCCCAGCATTTT

J gene: TRBJ1-1
D gene: -
clone size: -
V gene: TRBV7-6
CDR3 protein: CASSISTGGTEAFF
CDR3 DNA: TGTGCCAGCAGCATTTCTACAGGAGGGACTGAAGCTTTCTTT

J gene: TRBJ2-2
D gene: TRBD1
clone size: -
V gene: TRBV4-1
CDR3 protein: CASSQEGRGRNTGELFF
CDR3 DNA: TGCGCCAGCAGCCAAGAAGGCAGGGGGCGCAACACCGGGGAGCTGTTTTTT

J gene: TRBJ1-2
D gene: TRBD1
clone size: -
V gene: TRBV9
CDR3 protein: CASSVADRAGGYTF
CDR3 DNA: TGTGCCAGCAGCGTGGCCGACAGGGCAGGCGGCTACACCTTC

J gene: TRBJ2-7
D gene: -
clone size: -
V gene: TRBV11-2
CDR3 protein: CASSLGSSYEQYF
CDR3 DNA: TGTGCCAGCAGCTTAGGGAGCTCCTACGAGCAGTACTTC

J gene: TRBJ2-5
D gene: -
clone size: -
V gene: TRBV7-2
CDR3 protein: CASSLANQGVETQYF
CDR3 DNA: TGTGCCAGCAGCTTAGCGAACCAGGGTGTAGAGACCCAGTACTTC

J gene: TRBJ2-1
D gene: TRBD2
clone size: -
V gene: TRBV15
CDR3 protein: CATSRDMGLAGGPSYNEQFF
CDR3 DNA: TGTGCCACCAGCAGAGATATGGGACTAGCGGGGGGGCCCTCCTACAATGAGCAGTTCTTC

J gene: TRBJ2-1
D gene: -
clone size: -
V gene: TRBV7-9
CDR3 protein: CASSPVYEQFF
CDR3 DNA: TGTGCCAGCAGCCCAGTCTATGAGCAGTTCTTC